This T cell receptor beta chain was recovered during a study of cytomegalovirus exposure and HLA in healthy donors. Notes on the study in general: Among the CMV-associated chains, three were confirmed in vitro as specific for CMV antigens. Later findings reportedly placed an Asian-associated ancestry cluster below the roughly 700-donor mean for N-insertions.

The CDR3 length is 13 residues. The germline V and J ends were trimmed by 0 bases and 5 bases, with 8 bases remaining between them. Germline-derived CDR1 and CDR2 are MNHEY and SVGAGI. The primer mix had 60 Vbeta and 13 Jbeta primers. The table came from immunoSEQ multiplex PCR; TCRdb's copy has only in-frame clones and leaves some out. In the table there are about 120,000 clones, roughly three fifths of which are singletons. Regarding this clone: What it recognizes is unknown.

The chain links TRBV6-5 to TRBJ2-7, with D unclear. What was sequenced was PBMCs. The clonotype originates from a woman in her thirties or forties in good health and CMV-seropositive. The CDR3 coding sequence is TGTGCCAGCAGTTACTCGAGTAAGAACGAGCAGTACTTC. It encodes CASSYSSKNEQYF.